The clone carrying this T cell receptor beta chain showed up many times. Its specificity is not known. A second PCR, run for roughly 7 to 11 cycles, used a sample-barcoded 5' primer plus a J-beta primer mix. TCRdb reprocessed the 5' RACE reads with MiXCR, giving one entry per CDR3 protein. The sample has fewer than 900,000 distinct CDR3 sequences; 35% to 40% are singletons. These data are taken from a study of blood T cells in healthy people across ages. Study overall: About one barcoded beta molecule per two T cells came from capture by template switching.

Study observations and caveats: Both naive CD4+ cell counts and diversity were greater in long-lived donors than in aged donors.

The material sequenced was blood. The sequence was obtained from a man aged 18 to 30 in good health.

CDR3 nucleotide sequence: TGTGCCAGCAGCTTGGGGGGGGCCACAGATACGCAGTATTTT. Its protein product is CASSLGGATDTQYF. This chain uses TRBV7-2 with TRBJ2-3; D is possibly TRBD2 (7 bases). Trimming pared 3 bases from V and 2 bases from J, leaving 9 bases between. CDR3 length equals 14 residues. Germline CDR1 is SGHTA and CDR2 is FQGNSA.